One and the same sample provided the 19 T cell receptor beta chains below, sequenced in a study of T cell changes during pregnancy in multiple sclerosis (dated by TCRdb to about 2019). Library preparation was by the immunoSEQ multiplex PCR assay. The clones in this table, taken by TCRdb from immuneACCESS, are in-frame only. Not every clone is retained; where verified, under half of the shortfall comes from an unresolved V gene, and the cause of the rest is unknown. The sample yields about 68,000 clones; 91% were counted once. Of the sample, roughly 0.85% falls within the top ten clones. The material was peripheral blood, obtained in the second trimester of pregnancy. These TCRs come from a female donor with multiple sclerosis, enrolled in a pregnancy study.

The V call is TRBV18, the J call TRBJ1-5; D is possibly TRBD1 (5 bases). Germline loops: CDR1 KGHSH, CDR2 LQKENI. V lost 3 bases and J lost 3, with 12 bases in between. The CDR3 has 15 residues. CDR3 sequence reads: CASSPGGSNNQPQHF. The DNA of the CDR3 is TGTGCCAGCTCACCTGGGGGGTCGAACAATCAGCCCCAGCATTTT.

V and J are TRBV14 and TRBJ1-2; no clear D gene. V lost 4 bases, J lost 6 bases, and 12 bases lay in between. This CDR3 has 13 residues. Germline loops: CDR1 SGHDN, CDR2 FVKESK. This chain's CDR3 is CASSPRVLNGYTF. In DNA form, the CDR3 reads TGTGCCAGCAGCCCGAGGGTATTAAATGGCTACACCTTC.

The rearrangement uses TRBV27 and TRBJ1-2; 8 bases map to TRBD1. V lost 2 bases and J lost 2; bases outside the gene matches: 4. Per germline, CDR1 MNHEY and CDR2 SMNVEV (reference sequence). The CDR3 sequence is 15 residues long. The chain's CDR3 is CASSLRWTGNYGYTF. In DNA, the CDR3 is TGTGCCAGCAGTTTACGATGGACAGGGAACTATGGCTACACCTTC.

The V call is TRBV5-6, the J call TRBJ2-7; 7 positions agree with TRBD1. Germline V gives CDR1 SGHDT, CDR2 YYEEEE. J lost 3 bases, V lost 4 bases, and 7 bases had no gene match. There are 14 residues in the CDR3. CDR3 loop: CASSVGQFLYEQYF. The CDR3 bases are TGTGCCAGCAGCGTGGGACAGTTTCTCTACGAGCAGTACTTC.

The rearrangement uses TRBV9 and TRBJ2-7, with 12 bases matching TRBD2. The V and J ends lost 4 bases and 0 bases, in that order; junction bases with no gene match: 5. The CDR3 has 16 residues. Germline CDR1 and CDR2: SGDLS and YYNGEE. The CDR3 nucleotides are TGTGCCAGCAGCCCCCCTAGCGGGGGGGCCTCCTACGAGCAGTACTTC. As protein: CASSPPSGGASYEQYF.

The chain recombines TRBV9 with TRBJ1-1; D ambiguous. Germline loops: CDR1 SGDLS, CDR2 YYNGEE. This CDR3 is built from 15 residues. V was shortened by 4 bases and J by 1 base, with 14 bases between the two germline ends. In nucleotides, the CDR3 is TGTGCCAGCAGCTCCCACATTTCAGGGAACACTGAAGCTTTCTTT. Translated, it gives CASSSHISGNTEAFF. The full variable domain, in which reference TRBV9 and TRBJ1-1 provide the parts outside the CDR3, is DSGVTQTPKHLITATGQRVTLRCSPRSGDLSVYWYQQSLDQGLQFLIQYYNGEERAKGNILERFSAQQFPDLHSELNLSSLELGDSALYFCASSSHISGNTEAFFGQGTRLTVV.

The genes are TRBV2 and TRBJ2-5; TRBD2 aligns across 13 bases. CDR3 length equals 17 residues. CDR1 is SNHLY, CDR2 FYNNEI, per germline. V lost 6 bases to trimming and J lost 0 bases; unmatched junction nucleotides: 7. This chain's CDR3 is CASSLGLAGVYQETQYF. As DNA, the CDR3 is TGTGCCAGCAGCCTCGGACTAGCGGGGGTGTACCAAGAGACCCAGTACTTC.

The V and J genes are TRBV18 and TRBJ2-2, with D possibly being TRBD2 (7 bases). The germline gives CDR1 KGHSH, CDR2 LQKENI. Trimming removed 3 bases from V and 0 bases from J, with 14 bases in between. This CDR3 has 17 residues. The CDR3 loop is CASSPAGGLPNTGELFF. CDR3 DNA: TGTGCCAGCTCACCTGCCGGGGGGCTACCGAACACCGGGGAGCTGTTTTTT. The full variable domain, rest sourced from reference TRBV18 and TRBJ2-2, is NAGVMQNPRHLVRRRGQEARLRCSPMKGHSHVYWYRQLPEEGLKFMVYLQKENIIDESGMPKERFSAEFPKEGPSILRIQQVVRGDSAAYFCASSPAGGLPNTGELFFGEGSRLTVL.

The chain couples TRBV30 to TRBJ1-5; 9 bases are shared with TRBD1. Trimming cost V 2 bases and J 1 base; bases outside gene matches: 6. This CDR3 has 16 amino acids. CDR1 and CDR2 (germline): GTSNPN, SVGIG (reference sequence). The CDR3 coding sequence is TGTGCCTGGAGTATAAACAGGGGGCTAAGCAATCAGCCCCAGCATTTT. This gives the protein CAWSINRGLSNQPQHF.

The V and J genes are TRBV18 and TRBJ2-2; maybe TRBD2 (5 bases). The germline CDR1 and CDR2 sequences are KGHSH and LQKENI. V was trimmed by 2 bases and J by 1 base, leaving 8 bases between them. The CDR3 runs to 15 residues. In nucleotides, the CDR3 is TGTGCCAGCTCACCATGGGCGGGGAACACCGGGGAGCTGTTTTTT. This gives the protein CASSPWAGNTGELFF.

The rearrangement links TRBV4-2 to TRBJ2-1; 11 bases match TRBD1. Germline-derived CDR1 and CDR2 are LGHNA and YNFKEQ. Germline trimming cut 5 bases from V and 8 bases from J; bases unmatched to any gene: 8. The CDR3 extends over 15 amino acids. CDR3 sequence reads: CASSAPGTGGDEQFF. The CDR3 DNA reads as TGTGCCAGCAGCGCCCCCGGGACAGGGGGAGATGAGCAGTTCTTC.

The V and J genes are TRBV21-1 and TRBJ2-1; TRBD2 reflects the table's D call only, with no check against the DNA. TRBV21-1 is flagged as a pseudogene. CDR3 length: 15 residues. CDR3 loop: CASESGTRSYNEQFF. The CDR3 DNA is TGTGCCAGCGAATCCGGGACTCGATCCTACAATGAGCAGTTCTTC.

This chain connects TRBV7-2 to TRBJ1-2; D perhaps matches TRBD1 (6 bases). The CDR3 is made up of 16 amino acids. V gave up 6 bases and J gave up 2 bases, with 19 bases separating them. Per germline, CDR1 SGHTA and CDR2 FQGNSA. The CDR3 sequence: CASSLQQGIVNYGYTF. CDR3 sequence (DNA): TGTGCCAGCAGTCTACAACAGGGAATAGTCAACTATGGCTACACCTTC.

The V and J genes are TRBV2 and TRBJ2-2; 11 bases map to TRBD1. Germline CDR1 SNHLY, CDR2 FYNNEI. The ends lost 6 bases at V and 3 bases at J; junction bases unmatched: 6. The CDR3 totals 16 residues. DNA for the CDR3: TGTGCCAGCAGAGATGGACAGGGGGCGGACACCGGGGAGCTGTTTTTT. Its protein product is CASRDGQGADTGELFF.

This chain uses TRBV6-6 with TRBJ2-7, with a tentative D call TRBD2 (6 bases). This CDR3 region has 13 residues. Germline CDR1 is MNHNY and CDR2 is SVGAGI (reference sequence). Trimming stripped 10 bases from V and 0 bases from J, with 13 bases between. Written as DNA, the CDR3 is TGTGCCACCCTGAGGGGACTCTCCTACGAGCAGTACTTC. It yields the protein CATLRGLSYEQYF.

V gene TRBV14 combines with J gene TRBJ1-1; perhaps TRBD1 as D (5 bases). Per germline, CDR1 SGHDN and CDR2 FVKESK. Trimming shortened V by 0 bases and J by 3 bases, and 11 bases separated the two germline ends. This CDR3 has 15 amino acids. The CDR3, as DNA: TGTGCCAGCAGCCAAGAAGCAGGGCGGTACACTGAAGCTTTCTTT. Translation: CASSQEAGRYTEAFF. The entire variable domain, with the rest obtained from reference TRBV14 and TRBJ1-1, is as follows: EAGVTQFPSHSVIEKGQTVTLRCDPISGHDNLYWYRRVMGKEIKFLLHFVKESKQDESGMPNNRFLAERTGGTYSTLKVQPAELEDSGVYFCASSQEAGRYTEAFFGQGTRLTVV.

The chain carries TRBV5-5 and TRBJ2-7; weak D call: TRBD2 (6 bases). There are 17 residues in the CDR3. V was pared by 3 bases and J by 6 bases, with 25 bases between. Germline CDR1 SGHKS, CDR2 YYEKEE (reference sequence). This CDR3 is CASSSGGRGLGGGEQYF. CDR3 nucleotide sequence: TGTGCCAGCAGCTCAGGAGGTCGCGGCCTGGGAGGAGGCGAGCAGTACTTC.

The rearrangement joins TRBV11-2 to TRBJ2-4, with 8 bases lining up with TRBD1. From germline, CDR1 is SGHAT and CDR2 FQNNGV. Trimming at V came to 4 bases and at J to 0 bases, leaving 8 bases not matched to a gene. This CDR3 has 17 residues. The CDR3 here is CASSYLQGALAKNIQYF. In DNA form, the CDR3 reads TGTGCCAGCAGCTACCTCCAGGGGGCCCTAGCCAAAAACATTCAGTACTTC.

CDR3 residues: CASSGGETFFDEQFF. The CDR3 DNA sequence: TGTGCCAGCAGCGGAGGGGAGACATTCTTCGATGAGCAGTTCTTC. The V call is TRBV2, the J call TRBJ2-1; a weak D match, TRBD2 (6 bases). V lost 6 bases and J lost 8, with 20 bases in between. The CDR3 runs 15 residues. Per the germline V gene, CDR1 is SNHLY and CDR2 is FYNNEI.